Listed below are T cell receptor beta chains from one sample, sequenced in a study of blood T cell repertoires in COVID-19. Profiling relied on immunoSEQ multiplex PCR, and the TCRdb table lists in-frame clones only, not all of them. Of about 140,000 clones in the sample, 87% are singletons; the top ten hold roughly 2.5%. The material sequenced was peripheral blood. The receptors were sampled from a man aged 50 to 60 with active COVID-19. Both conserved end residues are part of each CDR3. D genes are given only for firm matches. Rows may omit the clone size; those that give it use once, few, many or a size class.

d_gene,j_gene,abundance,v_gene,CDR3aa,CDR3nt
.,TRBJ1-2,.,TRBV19,CASSIVGSEGYGYTF,TGTGCCAGTAGTATAGTCGGCTCGGAGGGCTATGGCTACACCTTC
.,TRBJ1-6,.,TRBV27,CASSDSSYNSPLHF,TGTGCCAGCTCGGACAGCTCCTATAATTCACCCCTCCACTTT
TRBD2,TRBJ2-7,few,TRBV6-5,CASTPSGGNYEQYF,TGTGCCAGCACCCCTAGCGGGGGGAACTACGAGCAGTACTTC
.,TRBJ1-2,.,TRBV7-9,CASSSDRTNYGYTF,TGTGCCAGCAGCTCCGACAGGACTAACTATGGCTACACCTTC
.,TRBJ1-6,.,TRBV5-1,CASSLGLTHYNSPLHF,TGCGCCAGCAGCCTCGGACTTACCCACTATAATTCACCCCTCCACTTT
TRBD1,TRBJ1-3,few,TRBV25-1,CASSPTGSGGNTIYF,TGTGCCAGCAGCCCGACAGGGAGCGGTGGAAACACCATATATTTT
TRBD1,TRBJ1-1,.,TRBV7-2,CASSPTGQGIAEAFF,TGTGCCAGCAGCCCCACGGGACAGGGTATCGCTGAAGCTTTCTTT
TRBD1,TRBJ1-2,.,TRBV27,CASSRPGGYGYTF,TGTGCCAGCAGTAGACCAGGGGGCTATGGCTACACCTTC
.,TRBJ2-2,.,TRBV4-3,CASSQADRVSGELFF,TGCGCCAGCAGCCAAGCGGATCGGGTTAGCGGGGAGCTGTTTTTT
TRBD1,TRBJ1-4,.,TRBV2,CASRDRGLEKLFF,TGTGCCAGCAGGGACAGGGGTTTAGAAAAACTGTTTTTT
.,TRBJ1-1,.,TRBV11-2,CASSLVSGTEAFF,TGTGCCAGCAGCTTAGTCTCGGGTACTGAAGCTTTCTTT